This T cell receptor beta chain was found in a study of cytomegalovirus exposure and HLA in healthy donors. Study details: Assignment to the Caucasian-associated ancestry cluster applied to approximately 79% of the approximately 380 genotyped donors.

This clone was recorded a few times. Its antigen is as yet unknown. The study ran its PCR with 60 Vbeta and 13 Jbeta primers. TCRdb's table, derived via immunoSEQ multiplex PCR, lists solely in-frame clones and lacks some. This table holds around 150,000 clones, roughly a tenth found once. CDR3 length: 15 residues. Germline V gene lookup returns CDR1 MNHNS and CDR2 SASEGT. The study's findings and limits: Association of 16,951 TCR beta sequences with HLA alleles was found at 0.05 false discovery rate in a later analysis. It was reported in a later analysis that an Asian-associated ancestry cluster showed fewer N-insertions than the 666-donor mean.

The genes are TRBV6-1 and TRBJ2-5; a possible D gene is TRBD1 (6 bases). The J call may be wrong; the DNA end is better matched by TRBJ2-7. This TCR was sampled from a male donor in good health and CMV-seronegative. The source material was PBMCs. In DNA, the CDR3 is TGTGCCAGCAGTGAACAACCGGACAGAGGCTACGAGCAGTACTTC. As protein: CASSEQPDRGYEQYF.